This T cell receptor (beta chain) was recovered during a study of blood T cell repertoires in COVID-19. Study information: Collection of acute and convalescent COVID-19 samples took place in the United States, Italy and Spain. The cDNA or gDNA used as material had been derived from T cells, B-cell-depleted T cells, or PBMCs.

This clone was picked up a small number of times. TCRdb's copy holds only in-frame clones and misses some; the assay was immunoSEQ multiplex PCR. This table has about 95,000 clones, more than 80% appearing once. The sample consisted of peripheral blood. This receptor was identified in a human donor in a cohort sampled during active COVID-19.

Here the CDR3 DNA reads TGTGCCAGCAGCCTTCAGATTACTAGCGGGAGGAACAATGAGCAGTTCTTC. It codes for CASSLQITSGRNNEQFF. The genes are TRBV7-8 and TRBJ2-1, with TRBD2 matching 12 bases. Germline-derived CDR1 and CDR2 are SGHVS and FQNEAQ. The CDR3 is made up of 17 amino acids. V lost 5 bases to trimming and J lost 5 bases; unmatched junction nucleotides: 10.